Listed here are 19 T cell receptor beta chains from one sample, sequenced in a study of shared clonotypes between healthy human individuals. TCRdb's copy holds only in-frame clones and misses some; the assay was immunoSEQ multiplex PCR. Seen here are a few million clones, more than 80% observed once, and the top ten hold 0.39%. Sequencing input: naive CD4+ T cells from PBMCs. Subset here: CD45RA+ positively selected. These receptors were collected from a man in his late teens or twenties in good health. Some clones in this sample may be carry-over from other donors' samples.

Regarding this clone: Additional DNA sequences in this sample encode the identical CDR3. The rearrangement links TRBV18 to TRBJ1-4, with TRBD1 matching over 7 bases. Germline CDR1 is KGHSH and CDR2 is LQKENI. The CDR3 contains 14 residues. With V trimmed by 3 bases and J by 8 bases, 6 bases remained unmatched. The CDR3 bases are TGTGCCAGCTCACCGGGGACAGCGGGAGAAAAACTGTTTTTT. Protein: CASSPGTAGEKLFF.

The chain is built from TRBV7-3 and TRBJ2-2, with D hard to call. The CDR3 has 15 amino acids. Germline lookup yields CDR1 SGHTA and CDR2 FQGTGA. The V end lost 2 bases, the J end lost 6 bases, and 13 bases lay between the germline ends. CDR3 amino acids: CASSLLAGKAGELFF. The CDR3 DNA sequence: TGTGCCAGCAGCTTACTGGCTGGGAAGGCCGGGGAGCTGTTTTTT.

The CDR3 DNA reads as TGTGCCAGCAGTTTCCGGACAGATAGCAATCAGCCCCAGCATTTT. Its translation: CASSFRTDSNQPQHF. The gene calls are TRBV27 and TRBJ1-5, with a weak D call TRBD1 (6 bases). CDR1 and CDR2 (germline): MNHEY, SMNVEV (reference sequence). Trimming left V 3 bases short and J 0 bases short, with 9 bases between. There are 15 residues in the CDR3.

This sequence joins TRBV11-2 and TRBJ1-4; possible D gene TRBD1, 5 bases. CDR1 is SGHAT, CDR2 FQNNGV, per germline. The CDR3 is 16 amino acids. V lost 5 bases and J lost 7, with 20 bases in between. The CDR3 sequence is CASSPLKTDKGEKLFF. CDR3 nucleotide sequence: TGTGCCAGCAGCCCCCTAAAGACAGATAAGGGTGAAAAACTGTTTTTT.

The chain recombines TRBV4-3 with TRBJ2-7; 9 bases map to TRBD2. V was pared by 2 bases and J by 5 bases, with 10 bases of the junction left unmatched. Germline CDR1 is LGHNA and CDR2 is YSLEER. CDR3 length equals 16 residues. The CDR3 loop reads CASSQRLAGNFHEQYF. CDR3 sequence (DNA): TGCGCCAGCAGCCAACGGCTAGCGGGAAATTTCCACGAGCAGTACTTC.

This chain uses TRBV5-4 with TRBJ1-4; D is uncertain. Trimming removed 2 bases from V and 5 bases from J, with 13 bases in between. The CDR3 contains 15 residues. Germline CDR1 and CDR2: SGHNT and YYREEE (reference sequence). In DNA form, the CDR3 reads TGTGCCAGCAGCTTTCAGGCCCGCAGGAATGAAAAACTGTTTTTT. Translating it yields CASSFQARRNEKLFF.

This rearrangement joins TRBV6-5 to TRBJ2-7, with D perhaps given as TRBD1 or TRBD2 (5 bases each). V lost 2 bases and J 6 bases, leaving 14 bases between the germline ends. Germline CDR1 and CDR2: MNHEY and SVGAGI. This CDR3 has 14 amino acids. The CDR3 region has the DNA TGTGCCAGCAGTTACGACCGGGACCGCTTCGAGCAGTACTTC. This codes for CASSYDRDRFEQYF.

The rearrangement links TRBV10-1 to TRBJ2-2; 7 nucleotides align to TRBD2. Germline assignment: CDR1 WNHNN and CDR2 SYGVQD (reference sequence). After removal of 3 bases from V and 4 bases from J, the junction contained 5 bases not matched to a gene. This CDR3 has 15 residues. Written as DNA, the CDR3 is TGCGCCAGCAGTGATTTTCCGGGAGGCACCGGGGAGCTGTTTTTT. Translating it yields CASSDFPGGTGELFF.

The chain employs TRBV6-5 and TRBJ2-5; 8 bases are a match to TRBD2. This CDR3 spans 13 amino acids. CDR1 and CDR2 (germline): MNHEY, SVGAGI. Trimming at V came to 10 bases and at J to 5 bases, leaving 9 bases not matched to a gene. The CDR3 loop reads CATTGGPRETQYF. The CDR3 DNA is TGTGCCACTACGGGAGGGCCTAGGGAGACCCAGTACTTC.

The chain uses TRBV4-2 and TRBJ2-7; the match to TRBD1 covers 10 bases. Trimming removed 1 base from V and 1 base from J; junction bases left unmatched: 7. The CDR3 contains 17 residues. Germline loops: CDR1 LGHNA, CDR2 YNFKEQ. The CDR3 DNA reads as TGTGCCAGCAGCCAAGGCCGCGGACAGGGGGAGTCCTACGAGCAGTACTTC. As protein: CASSQGRGQGESYEQYF.

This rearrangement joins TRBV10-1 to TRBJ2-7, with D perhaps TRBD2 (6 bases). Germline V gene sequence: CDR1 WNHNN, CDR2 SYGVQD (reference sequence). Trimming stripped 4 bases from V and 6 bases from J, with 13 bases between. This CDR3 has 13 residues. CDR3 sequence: CASSAGLGGEQYF. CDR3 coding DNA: TGCGCCAGCAGTGCCGGGCTGGGGGGCGAGCAGTACTTC.

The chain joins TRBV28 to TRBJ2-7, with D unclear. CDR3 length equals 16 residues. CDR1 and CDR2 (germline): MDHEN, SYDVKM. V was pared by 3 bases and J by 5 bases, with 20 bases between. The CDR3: CASSLTLNLVTHEQYF. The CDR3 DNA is TGTGCCAGCAGTTTGACCCTCAACCTCGTTACGCACGAGCAGTACTTC.

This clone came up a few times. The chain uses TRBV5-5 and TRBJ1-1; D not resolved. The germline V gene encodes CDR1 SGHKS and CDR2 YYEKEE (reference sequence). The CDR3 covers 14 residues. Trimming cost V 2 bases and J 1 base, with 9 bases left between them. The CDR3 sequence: CASSFLHGNTEAFF. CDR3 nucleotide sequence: TGTGCCAGCAGCTTTCTACACGGGAACACTGAAGCTTTCTTT.

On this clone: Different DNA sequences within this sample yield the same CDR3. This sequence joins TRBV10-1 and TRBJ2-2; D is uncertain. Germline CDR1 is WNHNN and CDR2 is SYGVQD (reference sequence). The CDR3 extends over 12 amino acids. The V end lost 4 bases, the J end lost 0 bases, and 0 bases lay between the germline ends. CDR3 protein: CASSANTGELFF. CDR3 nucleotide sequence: TGCGCCAGCAGTGCGAACACCGGGGAGCTGTTTTTT.

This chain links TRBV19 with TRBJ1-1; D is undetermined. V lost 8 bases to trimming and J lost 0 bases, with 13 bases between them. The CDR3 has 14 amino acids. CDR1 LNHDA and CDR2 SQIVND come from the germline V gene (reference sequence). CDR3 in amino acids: CASFGVAVNTEAFF. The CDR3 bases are TGTGCCAGTTTTGGGGTCGCGGTGAACACTGAAGCTTTCTTT.

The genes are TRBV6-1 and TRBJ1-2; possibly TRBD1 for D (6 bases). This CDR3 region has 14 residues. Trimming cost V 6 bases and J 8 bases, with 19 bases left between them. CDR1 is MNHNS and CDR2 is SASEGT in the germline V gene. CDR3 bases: TGTGCCAGCAGACAACAGGGCTCTATTATAGGCTACACCTTC. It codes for CASRQQGSIIGYTF.

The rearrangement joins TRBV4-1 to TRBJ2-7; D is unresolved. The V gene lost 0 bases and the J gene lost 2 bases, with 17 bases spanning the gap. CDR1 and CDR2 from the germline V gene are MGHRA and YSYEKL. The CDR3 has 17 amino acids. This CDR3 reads CASSQEMLAGLPYEQYF. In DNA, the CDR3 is TGCGCCAGCAGCCAAGAAATGTTGGCTGGGCTACCCTACGAGCAGTACTTC.

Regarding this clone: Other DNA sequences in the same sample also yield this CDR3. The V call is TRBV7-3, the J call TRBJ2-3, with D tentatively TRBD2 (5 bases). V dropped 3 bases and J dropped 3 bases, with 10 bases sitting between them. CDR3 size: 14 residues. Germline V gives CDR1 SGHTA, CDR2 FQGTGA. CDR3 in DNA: TGTGCCAGCAGCTTTGGAGGCGGGACAGATACGCAGTATTTT. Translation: CASSFGGGTDTQYF.

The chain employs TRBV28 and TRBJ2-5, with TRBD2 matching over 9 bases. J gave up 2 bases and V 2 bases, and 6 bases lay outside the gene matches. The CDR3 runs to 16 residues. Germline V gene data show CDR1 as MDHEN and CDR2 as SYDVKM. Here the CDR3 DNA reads TGTGCCAGCAGTTTAGGTGGTCTAGCGGGGCAAGAGACCCAGTACTTC. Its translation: CASSLGGLAGQETQYF.